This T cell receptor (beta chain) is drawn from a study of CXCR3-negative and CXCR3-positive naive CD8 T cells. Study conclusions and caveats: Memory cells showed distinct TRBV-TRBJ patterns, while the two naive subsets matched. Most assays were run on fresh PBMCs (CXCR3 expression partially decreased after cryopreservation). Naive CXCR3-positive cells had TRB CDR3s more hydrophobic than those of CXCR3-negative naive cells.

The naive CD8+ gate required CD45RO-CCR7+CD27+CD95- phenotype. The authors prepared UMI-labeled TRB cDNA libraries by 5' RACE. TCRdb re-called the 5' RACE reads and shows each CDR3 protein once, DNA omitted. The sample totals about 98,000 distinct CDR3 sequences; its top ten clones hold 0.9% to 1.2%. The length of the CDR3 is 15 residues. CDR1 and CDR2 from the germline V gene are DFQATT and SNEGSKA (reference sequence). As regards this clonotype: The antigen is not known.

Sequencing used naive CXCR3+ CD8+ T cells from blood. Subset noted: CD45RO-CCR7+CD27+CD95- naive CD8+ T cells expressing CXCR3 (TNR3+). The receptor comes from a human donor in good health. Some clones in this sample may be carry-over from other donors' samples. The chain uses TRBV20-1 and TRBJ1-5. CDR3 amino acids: CSARDSTALNQPQHF.